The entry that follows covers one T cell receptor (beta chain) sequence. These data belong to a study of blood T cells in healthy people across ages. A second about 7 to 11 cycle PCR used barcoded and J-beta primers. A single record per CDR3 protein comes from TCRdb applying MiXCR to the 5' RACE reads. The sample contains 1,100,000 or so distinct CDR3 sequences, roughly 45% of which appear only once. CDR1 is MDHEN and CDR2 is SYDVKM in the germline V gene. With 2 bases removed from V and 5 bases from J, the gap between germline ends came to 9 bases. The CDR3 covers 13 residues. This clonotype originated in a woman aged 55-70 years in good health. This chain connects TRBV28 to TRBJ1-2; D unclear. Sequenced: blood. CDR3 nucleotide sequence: TGTGCCAGCAGTTTAGGGTCAGAGTATGGCTACACCTTC. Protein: CASSLGSEYGYTF.